Listed below are T cell receptor beta chains from one sample, sequenced in a study of neoadjuvant nivolumab and ipilimumab in lung cancer. TCRdb's table, derived via immunoSEQ multiplex PCR, lists solely in-frame clones and lacks some. The data contain tens of thousands of clones, over 80% of them singletons. The sample in question was peripheral blood, obtained before neoadjuvant nivolumab, alone or with ipilimumab. These receptor sequences come from an adult with non-small cell lung cancer. Each CDR3 is given with its conserved first and last residue. D genes are given only for firm matches. The listing skips clone size in some rows; elsewhere it reads once, few, many or a size class.

clone_size: -; j_call: TRBJ1-1; d_call: TRBD1; v_call: TRBV2; cdr3_aa: CASKEAGGVYTEAFF; cdr3_nt: TGTGCCAGCAAGGAGGCAGGGGGCGTGTACACTGAAGCTTTCTTT
clone_size: -; j_call: TRBJ1-2; d_call: -; v_call: TRBV29-1; cdr3_aa: CSGWGRDYGYTF; cdr3_nt: TGCAGCGGGTGGGGACGGGACTATGGCTACACCTTC
clone_size: -; j_call: TRBJ2-7; d_call: -; v_call: TRBV10-3; cdr3_aa: CAISAHGKSYEQYF; cdr3_nt: TGTGCCATCAGTGCCCACGGGAAATCCTACGAGCAGTACTTC
clone_size: -; j_call: TRBJ2-2; d_call: -; v_call: TRBV9; cdr3_aa: CASSVVLGSPGELFF; cdr3_nt: TGTGCCAGCAGCGTAGTATTGGGGTCCCCCGGGGAGCTGTTTTTT
clone_size: -; j_call: TRBJ2-5; d_call: -; v_call: TRBV5-8; cdr3_aa: CASSLEGMGQETQYF; cdr3_nt: TGTGCCAGCAGCTTGGAAGGGATGGGGCAAGAGACCCAGTACTTC
clone_size: few; j_call: TRBJ1-1; d_call: -; v_call: TRBV5-6; cdr3_aa: CASSLDRMNTEAFF; cdr3_nt: TGTGCCAGCAGCTTAGACAGAATGAACACTGAAGCTTTCTTT
clone_size: -; j_call: TRBJ1-1; d_call: TRBD1; v_call: TRBV27; cdr3_aa: CASSRTGGLGTEAFF; cdr3_nt: TGTGCCAGCAGTAGGACAGGGGGCTTGGGCACTGAAGCTTTCTTT
clone_size: -; j_call: TRBJ2-1; d_call: TRBD1; v_call: TRBV7-9; cdr3_aa: CASSLGQGGNEQFF; cdr3_nt: TGTGCCAGCAGCCTGGGACAGGGTGGCAATGAGCAGTTCTTC
clone_size: few; j_call: TRBJ2-7; d_call: -; v_call: TRBV4-1; cdr3_aa: CASSQLGRAYEQYF; cdr3_nt: TGCGCCAGCAGCCAACTAGGCAGGGCCTACGAGCAGTACTTC
clone_size: -; j_call: TRBJ1-2; d_call: -; v_call: TRBV18; cdr3_aa: CASSPNRVVDGYTF; cdr3_nt: TGTGCCAGCTCACCAAACAGGGTGGTAGATGGCTACACCTTC
clone_size: -; j_call: TRBJ2-1; d_call: TRBD2; v_call: TRBV7-9; cdr3_aa: CASSLGLAGGLNEQFF; cdr3_nt: TGTGCCAGCAGCTTAGGACTAGCGGGGGGGCTTAATGAGCAGTTCTTC
clone_size: -; j_call: TRBJ1-5; d_call: TRBD1; v_call: TRBV18; cdr3_aa: CASSTGGFQPQHF; cdr3_nt: TGTGCCAGCTCAACAGGGGGATTCCAGCCCCAGCATTTT
clone_size: -; j_call: TRBJ1-2; d_call: TRBD1; v_call: TRBV5-1; cdr3_aa: CASRRAGGTTGYGYTF; cdr3_nt: TGCGCCAGCAGGAGGGCAGGGGGAACGACGGGGTATGGCTACACCTTC
clone_size: -; j_call: TRBJ2-5; d_call: TRBD1; v_call: TRBV9; cdr3_aa: CASSTGQGGETQYF; cdr3_nt: TGTGCCAGCAGTACAGGACAGGGCGGAGAGACCCAGTACTTC
clone_size: -; j_call: TRBJ1-1; d_call: -; v_call: TRBV6-1; cdr3_aa: CASSSRDSVTEAFF; cdr3_nt: TGTGCCAGCAGTTCCAGGGATTCGGTCACTGAAGCTTTCTTT
clone_size: -; j_call: TRBJ2-7; d_call: -; v_call: TRBV6-1; cdr3_aa: CASSRAEVFHEQYF; cdr3_nt: TGTGCCAGCAGTAGGGCAGAAGTCTTCCACGAGCAGTACTTC
clone_size: -; j_call: TRBJ2-7; d_call: -; v_call: TRBV10-3; cdr3_aa: CAISDGSAYEQYF; cdr3_nt: TGTGCCATCAGTGACGGATCCGCGTACGAGCAGTACTTC
clone_size: few; j_call: TRBJ2-7; d_call: -; v_call: TRBV19; cdr3_aa: CASSSQGYEQYF; cdr3_nt: TGTGCCAGTAGTTCACAGGGCTACGAGCAGTACTTC
clone_size: -; j_call: TRBJ1-1; d_call: -; v_call: TRBV5-1; cdr3_aa: CASSLYRGGTEAFF; cdr3_nt: TGCGCCAGCAGCTTGTACCGGGGTGGGACTGAAGCTTTCTTT
clone_size: few; j_call: TRBJ2-4; d_call: TRBD1; v_call: TRBV4-3; cdr3_aa: CASSQMGQGGNIQYF; cdr3_nt: TGCGCCAGCAGCCAAATGGGACAGGGAGGAAACATTCAGTACTTC
clone_size: -; j_call: TRBJ1-2; d_call: TRBD1; v_call: TRBV6-4; cdr3_aa: CASSGGQGDSGYTF; cdr3_nt: TGTGCCAGCAGTGGAGGACAGGGCGATTCTGGCTACACCTTC
clone_size: -; j_call: TRBJ1-2; d_call: -; v_call: TRBV2; cdr3_aa: CASGQLYGYTF; cdr3_nt: TGTGCCAGCGGACAGCTCTATGGCTACACCTTC
clone_size: -; j_call: TRBJ2-5; d_call: -; v_call: TRBV2; cdr3_aa: CASSENTRETQYF; cdr3_nt: TGTGCCAGCAGTGAGAATACTAGGGAGACCCAGTACTTC
clone_size: -; j_call: TRBJ1-1; d_call: -; v_call: TRBV2; cdr3_aa: CASEEQGLGGAEAFF; cdr3_nt: TGTGCCTCAGAGGAACAGGGATTGGGGGGGGCTGAAGCTTTCTTT